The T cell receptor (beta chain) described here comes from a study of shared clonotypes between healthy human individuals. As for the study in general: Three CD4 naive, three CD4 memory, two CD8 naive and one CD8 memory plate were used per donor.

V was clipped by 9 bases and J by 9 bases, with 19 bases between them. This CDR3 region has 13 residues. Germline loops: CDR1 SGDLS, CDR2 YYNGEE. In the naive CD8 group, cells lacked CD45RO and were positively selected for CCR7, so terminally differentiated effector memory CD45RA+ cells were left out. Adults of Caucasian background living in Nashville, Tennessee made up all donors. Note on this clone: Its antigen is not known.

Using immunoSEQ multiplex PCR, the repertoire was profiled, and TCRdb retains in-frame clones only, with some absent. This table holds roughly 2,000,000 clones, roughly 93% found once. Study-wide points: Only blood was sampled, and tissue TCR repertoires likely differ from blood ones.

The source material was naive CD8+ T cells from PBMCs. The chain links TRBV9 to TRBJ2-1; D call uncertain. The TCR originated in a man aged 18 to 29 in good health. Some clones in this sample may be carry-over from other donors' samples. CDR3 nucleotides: TGTGCCACGCCCGAAGGGCCCCCGGGTGAGCAGTTCTTC. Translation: CATPEGPPGEQFF.